This record concerns one TCR beta chain sequence. Its target is unknown. This specimen belongs to a study of vaccination effects on CD4 cells after COVID-19. Study as a whole: Following the second dose by a median of 72 days, the post-vaccine samples were obtained.

Deletions cut 1 base from V and 7 bases from J, with 17 bases between. The CDR3 loop spans 15 amino acids. Germline V lookup: CDR1 SGHVS, CDR2 FQNEAQ. Clones were sequenced by immunoSEQ multiplex PCR, and TCRdb holds only the in-frame ones, with some missing. This table has around 22,000 clones, roughly three quarters appearing once. Antigen-specific CD4+ T cells were expanded (with viral peptide pools) by the ViraFEST assay ahead of sequencing. An approximately nine-day culture period preceded the isolation of CD4+ T cells. It was two doses of either the BNT162b2 or mRNA-1273 vaccine that participants received.

The material sequenced was CD4+ T cells from PBMCs cultured with HCoV-229E spike peptides, taken after COVID-19 vaccination. The chain has TRBV7-8 and TRBJ2-7, with D perhaps matching TRBD1 (5 bases). The TCR was taken from a human donor who received a COVID-19 vaccine. The CDR3 DNA is TGTGCCAGCAGCTTAGTTCCAGGGTCCTTTGGGGAGCAGTACTTC. This gives the protein CASSLVPGSFGEQYF.